This T cell receptor beta chain is drawn from a study of STAT5B mutations in CD4+ large granular lymphocyte leukemia. The study, taken as a whole, reports: No patients shared main leukemic clonotypes, though about 24% appeared at low frequency elsewhere.

Profiling relied on immunoSEQ multiplex PCR, and the TCRdb table lists in-frame clones only, not all of them. The profile shows approximately 23,000 clones, 78% of them singletons. Remarks on this clone: The target antigen is unknown.

Trimming took 4 bases from V and 4 from J, leaving 10 bases between them. CDR1 and CDR2 from the germline V gene are WSHSY and SAAADI. This CDR3 contains 13 residues. The chain has TRBV10-2 and TRBJ2-5; D is unresolved. Input material: CD4+ T cells from blood buffy coats. This clonotype was obtained from a human donor in good health. The CDR3 spells CASSALLGETQYF. CDR3 DNA: TGCGCCAGCAGTGCACTATTAGGAGAGACCCAGTACTTC.